This T cell receptor beta chain was profiled in a study of shared clonotypes between healthy human individuals. Background on the study: Three plates each covered CD4 naive and memory; CD8 naive two, CD8 memory one.

In the sorted-subset replicate PCRs, 200 ng DNA, roughly 30,000 T cell genomes, was used. The table came from immunoSEQ multiplex PCR; TCRdb's copy has only in-frame clones and leaves some out. The sample yields 2 million to 2.5 million clones, almost 96% seen once. Germline V CDR1 and CDR2: SEHNR, FQNEAQ (reference sequence). The ends lost 6 bases at V and 6 bases at J; junction bases unmatched: 9. The CDR3 contains 15 residues. Notes on this clone: Its antigen is undetermined.

Naive CD4+ cells were CD45RA-selected; the remaining cells were memory. Overall study results and limits: Researchers found naive subsets generally carried larger estimated richness than memory subsets.

The clonotype comes from a man aged 18 to 29 in good health. Material: naive CD4+ T cells sorted from blood. Specified subset: CD45RA+ positively selected. The chain couples TRBV7-9 to TRBJ2-2; the match to TRBD2 covers 8 bases. The CDR3 loop is CASRPGGGMAGELFF. The DNA of the CDR3 is TGTGCCAGCAGACCCGGGGGGGGAATGGCCGGGGAGCTGTTTTTT.